Here is one TCR beta chain with its context. Its antigen is not known. The record originates from a study of T cells in localized non-small cell lung cancer. Method: immunoSEQ multiplex PCR; TCRdb's copy keeps in-frame clones and lacks some. Among more than 100,000 clones listed, 89% were seen once. Notes on the study in general: Clonality peaked in uninvolved adjacent lung rather than tumor. Blood T cell density predicted longer survival; adjacent-lung clonality, shorter.

The CDR3 totals 15 residues. Trimming took 0 bases from V and 7 from J, leaving 16 bases between them. Germline V CDR1 and CDR2: PRHDT, FYEKMQ (reference sequence). The starting material was peripheral blood, obtained before any cancer treatment. This TCR was sampled from a female donor older than 55 with stage I lung adenocarcinoma. The genes are TRBV13 and TRBJ2-7; tentative D call: TRBD1 (6 bases). CDR3 loop: CASSLGQGTHWEQYF. The CDR3 DNA is TGTGCCAGCAGCTTAGGGCAGGGGACCCACTGGGAGCAGTACTTC.